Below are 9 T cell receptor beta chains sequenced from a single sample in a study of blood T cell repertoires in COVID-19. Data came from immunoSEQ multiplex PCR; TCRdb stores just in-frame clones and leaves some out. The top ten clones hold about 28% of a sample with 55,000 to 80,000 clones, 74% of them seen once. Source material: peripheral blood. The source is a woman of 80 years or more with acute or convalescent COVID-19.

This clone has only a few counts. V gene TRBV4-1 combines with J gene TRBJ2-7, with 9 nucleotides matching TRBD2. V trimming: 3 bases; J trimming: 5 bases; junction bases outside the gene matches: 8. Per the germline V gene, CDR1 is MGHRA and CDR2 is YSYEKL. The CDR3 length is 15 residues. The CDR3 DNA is TGCGCCAGCAGCCACATTGGCGGGAGGGCCAACGAGCAGTACTTC. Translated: CASSHIGGRANEQYF.

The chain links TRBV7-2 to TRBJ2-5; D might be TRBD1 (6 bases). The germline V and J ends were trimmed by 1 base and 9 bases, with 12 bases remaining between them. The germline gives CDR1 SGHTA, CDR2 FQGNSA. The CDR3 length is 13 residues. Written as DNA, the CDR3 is TGTGCCAGCAGCTTAGTAGGGGCAGGGGCCCAGTACTTC. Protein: CASSLVGAGAQYF.

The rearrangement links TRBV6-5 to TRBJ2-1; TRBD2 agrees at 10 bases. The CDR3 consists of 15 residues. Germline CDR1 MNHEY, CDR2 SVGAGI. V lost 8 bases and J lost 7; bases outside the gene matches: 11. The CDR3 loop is CASQESGRAMNEQFF. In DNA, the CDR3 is TGTGCCAGCCAGGAAAGCGGGAGGGCGATGAATGAGCAGTTCTTC.

The CDR3 region is CASSTLLAGNSYEQYF. The CDR3 nucleotides are TGTGCCAGCAGTACTTTACTAGCGGGGAACTCCTACGAGCAGTACTTC. The chain couples TRBV2 to TRBJ2-7, with 10 bases fitting TRBD2. CDR1 SNHLY and CDR2 FYNNEI come from the germline V gene. V lost 5 bases, J lost 0 bases, and 7 bases stayed unmatched. This CDR3 has 16 residues.

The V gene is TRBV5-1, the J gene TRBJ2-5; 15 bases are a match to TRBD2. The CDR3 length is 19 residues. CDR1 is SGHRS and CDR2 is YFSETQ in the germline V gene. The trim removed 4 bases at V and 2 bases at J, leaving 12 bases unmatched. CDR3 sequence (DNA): TGCGCCAGCAGCCCCTTAGGACTAGCGGGAGGGCCTTATCAAGAGACCCAGTACTTC. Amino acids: CASSPLGLAGGPYQETQYF.

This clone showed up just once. The CDR3 here is CASTPLSSLSVQFF. CDR3 nucleotides: TGTGCCTCGACTCCCCTTTCTTCGCTTTCAGTGCAGTTCTTC. V gene TRBV30 combines with J gene TRBJ2-1; the D is unclear. From germline, CDR1 is GTSNPN and CDR2 SVGIG (reference sequence). The CDR3 spans 14 residues. Trimming took off 7 bases at V and 12 bases at J, with 25 bases between the two ends.

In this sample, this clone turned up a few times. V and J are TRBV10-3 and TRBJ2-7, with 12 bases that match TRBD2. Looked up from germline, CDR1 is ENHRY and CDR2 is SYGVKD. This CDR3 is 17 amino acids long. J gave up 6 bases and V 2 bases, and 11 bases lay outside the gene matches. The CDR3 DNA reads TGTGCCATCAGTGAGCCGAGGCTAGCGGGAGGGCTTGGCGAGCAGTACTTC. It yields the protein CAISEPRLAGGLGEQYF.

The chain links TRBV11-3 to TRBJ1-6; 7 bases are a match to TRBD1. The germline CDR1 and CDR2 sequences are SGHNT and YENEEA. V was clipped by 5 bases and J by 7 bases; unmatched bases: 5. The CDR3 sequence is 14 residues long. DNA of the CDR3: TGTGCCAGCAGCGCGGGGACAGACAATTCACCCCTCCACTTT. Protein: CASSAGTDNSPLHF.

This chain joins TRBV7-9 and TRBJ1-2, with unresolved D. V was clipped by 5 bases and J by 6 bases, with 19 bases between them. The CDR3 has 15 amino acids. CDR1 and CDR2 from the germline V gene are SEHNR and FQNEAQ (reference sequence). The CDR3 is CASSLPEKVKDGYTF. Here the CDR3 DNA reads TGTGCCAGCAGCCTTCCGGAGAAAGTCAAGGATGGCTACACCTTC.